This T cell receptor beta chain was captured by sequencing in a study of shared clonotypes between healthy human individuals. Naive CD8 cells, CD45RO-negative and positively selected for CCR7, excluded terminally differentiated effector memory CD45RA+ cells. This table comes from immunoSEQ multiplex PCR, and its TCRdb copy is limited to in-frame clones, with some not included. In the table there are fewer than 1 million clones, 90% to 98% of which are singletons. This CDR3 is 12 amino acids long. V was trimmed by 5 bases and J by 4 bases, leaving 8 bases between them. CDR1 SNHLY and CDR2 FYNNEI come from the germline V gene.

This sequence was found in a man younger than 45 in good health. The chain uses TRBV2 and TRBJ2-5; D is perhaps TRBD2 (5 bases). Sequences were obtained from naive CD8+ T cells sorted from blood. In DNA, the CDR3 is TGTGCCAGCAGTTACGGAGGAGAGACCCAGTACTTC. Its translation is CASSYGGETQYF.